This T cell receptor (beta chain) was recorded in a study of shared clonotypes between healthy human individuals. The method was immunoSEQ multiplex PCR; TCRdb's version includes in-frame clones alone and lacks a portion of them. The sample lists more than 400,000 clones, 81% occurring once. V lost 0 bases to trimming and J lost 4 bases; unmatched junction nucleotides: 6. The V gene's germline CDR1 is SGHRS and CDR2 YFSETQ. The CDR3 has 16 amino acids. Specimen: PBMCs. This clonotype was obtained from a woman aged 40 to 50 in good health. Some clones in this sample may be carry-over from other donors' samples. V is TRBV5-1 and J is TRBJ2-3, with 9 positions matching TRBD1. The CDR3 spells CASSLAGTGFSDTQYF. CDR3 bases: TGCGCCAGCAGCTTGGCTGGGACAGGGTTCTCAGATACGCAGTATTTT.